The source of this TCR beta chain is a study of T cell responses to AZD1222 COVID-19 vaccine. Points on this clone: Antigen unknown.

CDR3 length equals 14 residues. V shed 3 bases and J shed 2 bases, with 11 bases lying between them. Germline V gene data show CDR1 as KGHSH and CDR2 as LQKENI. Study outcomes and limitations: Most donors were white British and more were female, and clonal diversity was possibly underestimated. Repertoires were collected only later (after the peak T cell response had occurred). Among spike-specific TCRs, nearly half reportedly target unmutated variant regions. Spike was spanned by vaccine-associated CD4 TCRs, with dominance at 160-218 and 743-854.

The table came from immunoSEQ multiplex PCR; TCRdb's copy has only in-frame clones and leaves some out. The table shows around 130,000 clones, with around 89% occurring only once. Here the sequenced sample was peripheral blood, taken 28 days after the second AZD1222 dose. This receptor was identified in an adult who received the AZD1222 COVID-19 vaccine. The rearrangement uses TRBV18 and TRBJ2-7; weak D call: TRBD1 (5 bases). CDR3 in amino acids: CASSPTGLTYEQYF. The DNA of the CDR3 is TGTGCCAGCTCACCCACAGGTCTTACCTACGAGCAGTACTTC.